A selection of T cell receptor beta chains follows, all from one sample in a study of T cell responses to AZD1222 COVID-19 vaccine. The data were produced by immunoSEQ multiplex PCR, yet TCRdb's version contains in-frame clones alone and is incomplete. The sample comprises 140,000 or so clones, around 83% of which are singletons, and approximately 5.4% rests with the top ten. Specimen: peripheral blood, collected 28 days after the second AZD1222 dose. The receptors shown here come from an adult who received the AZD1222 COVID-19 vaccine. The CDR3 runs from the conserved cysteine through the conserved F or W. D genes are given only for firm matches. Expanded clones are given a class, and other clones once, few, many or no size at all.

>.|.|14|TRBV6-1|TRBJ1-2
CASSEVLANYGYTF
TGTGCCAGCAGTGAAGTTTTGGCTAACTATGGCTACACCTTC
>.|.|13|TRBV10-3|TRBJ2-1
CAISPGLTNEQFF
TGTGCCATCAGTCCGGGACTTACCAATGAGCAGTTCTTC
>.|.|14|TRBV2|TRBJ1-1
CASSDERMNTEAFF
TGTGCCAGCAGTGACGAGAGGATGAACACTGAAGCTTTCTTT
>once|.|14|TRBV6-5|TRBJ1-1
CASRGLGGNTEAFF
TGTGCCAGCAGGGGGCTAGGAGGGAACACTGAAGCTTTCTTT
>.|.|14|TRBV6-1|TRBJ2-7
CASSKASLTYEQYF
TGTGCCAGCAGTAAAGCCAGCCTCACCTACGAGCAGTACTTC
>.|TRBD1|15|TRBV20-1|TRBJ2-5
CSASRGTADGRTQYF
TGCAGTGCTAGTAGGGGGACAGCCGACGGAAGAACCCAGTACTTC
>.|.|15|TRBV21-1|TRBJ1-6
CASSTSGTGNSPLHF
TGTGCCAGCAGCACCTCCGGGACAGGGAATTCACCCCTCCACTTT
>.|.|17|TRBV19|TRBJ1-5
CASSTALGPRADQPQHF
TGTGCCAGTAGTACGGCCCTTGGGCCTCGGGCCGATCAGCCCCAGCATTTT
>.|TRBD2|16|TRBV28|TRBJ2-3
CASTPLAGIDTDTQYF
TGTGCCAGCACTCCTCTAGCGGGGATCGACACAGATACGCAGTATTTT
>.|.|11|TRBV5-1|TRBJ1-5
CASRQFQPQHF
TGCGCCAGCAGACAATTTCAGCCCCAGCATTTT
>.|TRBD2|17|TRBV5-1|TRBJ2-1
CASSTDGTSGRANEQFF
TGCGCCAGCAGCACAGATGGGACTAGCGGGAGGGCCAATGAGCAGTTCTTC
>.|.|12|TRBV29-1|TRBJ2-3
CSGGLGADTQYF
TGCAGCGGGGGACTCGGGGCAGATACGCAGTATTTT
>.|TRBD1|14|TRBV4-1|TRBJ2-7
CASSPWDSRYEQYF
TGCGCCAGCAGCCCCTGGGACAGCCGCTACGAGCAGTACTTC
>.|.|15|TRBV28|TRBJ2-7
CASSLWSTASYEQYF
TGTGCCAGCAGTTTATGGTCCACAGCCTCCTACGAGCAGTACTTC
>.|.|18|TRBV7-9|TRBJ2-1
CASSLDRGLAGSYNEQFF
TGTGCCAGCAGCCTAGACAGGGGCCTAGCGGGTTCTTACAATGAGCAGTTCTTC
>.|.|15|TRBV2|TRBJ1-4
CASSLIQATNEKLFF
TGTGCCAGCAGTCTTATCCAGGCAACTAATGAAAAACTGTTTTTT
>once|TRBD1|13|TRBV11-3|TRBJ1-1
CASGDRGNTEAFF
TGTGCCAGCGGAGACAGGGGGAACACTGAAGCTTTCTTT
>.|.|13|TRBV9|TRBJ1-2
CASSVGGDPGNTF
TGTGCCAGCAGCGTAGGAGGTGACCCAGGGAACACCTTC
>.|.|13|TRBV6-5|TRBJ2-3
CASRGSGTDTQYF
TGTGCCAGCAGGGGCAGTGGCACAGATACGCAGTATTTT
>.|.|12|TRBV7-9|TRBJ2-3
CASSDSTDTQYF
TGTGCCAGCAGCGACTCCACAGATACGCAGTATTTT
>.|TRBD1|17|TRBV30|TRBJ1-6
CAWSAAPWDRGNSPLHF
TGTGCCTGGTCGGCTGCGCCCTGGGACAGGGGTAATTCACCCCTCCACTTT
>.|TRBD2|15|TRBV6-5|TRBJ2-7
CASSTTSGSSYEQYF
TGTGCCAGCAGTACGACTAGCGGGAGCTCCTACGAGCAGTACTTC
>.|TRBD1|14|TRBV27|TRBJ2-3
CASSLRRGGDTQYF
TGTGCCAGCAGTTTAAGGCGAGGGGGCGATACGCAGTATTTT
>.|.|13|TRBV12-3/TRBV12-4|TRBJ1-3
CASSLYSGNTIYF
TGTGCCAGCAGTCTCTACTCTGGAAACACCATATATTTT
>.|TRBD2|16|TRBV24-1|TRBJ2-1
CATSDSGSSSYNEQFF
TGTGCCACCAGTGATAGCGGGAGTTCGTCCTACAATGAGCAGTTCTTC
>.|TRBD1|15|TRBV29-1|TRBJ2-3
CSVGSGQHSTDTQYF
TGCAGCGTTGGATCGGGACAGCATTCCACAGATACGCAGTATTTT
>.|.|11|TRBV6-6|TRBJ2-3
CASRSGDTQYF
TGTGCCAGCAGGAGCGGCGATACGCAGTATTTT
>.|.|14|TRBV12-5|TRBJ2-2
CASGLSPETGELFF
TGTGCTAGTGGTTTGTCCCCGGAGACCGGGGAGCTGTTTTTT
>once|.|12|TRBV7-9|TRBJ2-4
CASGAPSDIQYF
TGTGCCAGCGGAGCTCCCTCTGACATTCAGTACTTC
>.|.|13|TRBV27|TRBJ1-1
CASSFGWNTEAFF
TGTGCCAGCAGTTTCGGCTGGAACACTGAAGCTTTCTTT
>.|.|14|TRBV6-5|TRBJ1-6
CASKGAGYNSPLHF
TGTGCCAGCAAAGGTGCAGGCTATAATTCACCCCTCCACTTT
>.|TRBD1|16|TRBV4-1|TRBJ2-5
CASSPTRGLGGKTQYF
TGCGCCAGCAGCCCGACCAGGGGGCTAGGAGGAAAGACCCAGTACTTC
>.|.|14|TRBV2|TRBJ2-1
CASSEAGGNNEQFF
TGTGCCAGCAGTGAAGCGGGTGGGAACAATGAGCAGTTCTTC
>once|.|15|TRBV5-3|TRBJ1-6
CARSPTTGRSSPLHF
TGTGCCAGAAGCCCCACTACGGGTCGTAGTTCACCCCTCCACTTT
>.|.|13|TRBV7-6|TRBJ1-5
CASSQGGNQPQHF
TGTGCCAGCAGCCAAGGGGGCAATCAGCCCCAGCATTTT
>.|.|13|TRBV5-4|TRBJ2-3
CAASPSSTDTQYF
TGTGCCGCCTCTCCGTCTAGCACAGATACGCAGTATTTT
>.|TRBD2|16|TRBV19|TRBJ2-1
CASSIRLSGAYNEQFF
TGTGCCAGTAGTATCCGCCTCAGCGGGGCTTACAATGAGCAGTTCTTC
>.|.|16|TRBV21-1|TRBJ1-2
CASSRGQKTRGESYTF
TGTGCCAGCAGCAGGGGACAGAAAACAAGGGGAGAGAGCTACACCTTC
>.|.|15|TRBV28|TRBJ1-5
CASNRGAYSNQPQHF
TGTGCCAGCAATCGGGGGGCCTATAGCAATCAGCCCCAGCATTTT
>.|TRBD2|16|TRBV5-6|TRBJ2-1
CASRLAGDGGYNEQFF
TGTGCCAGCCGACTAGCGGGTGACGGGGGGTACAATGAGCAGTTCTTC
>.|.|14|TRBV18|TRBJ1-5
CASSYREGNQPQHF
TGTGCCAGCTCCTACAGGGAGGGCAATCAGCCCCAGCATTTT
>.|TRBD1|18|TRBV3-1/TRBV3-2|TRBJ2-4
CASSLLPPGTGAQNIQYF
TGTGCCAGCAGCCTCCTACCCCCTGGGACAGGGGCACAAAACATTCAGTACTTC
>.|.|13|TRBV6-5|TRBJ1-1
CASSPGLNTEAFF
TGTGCCAGCAGTCCAGGGTTGAACACTGAAGCTTTCTTT
>.|.|16|TRBV12-5|TRBJ2-1
CASGLGGIPSYNEQFF
TGTGCTAGTGGTTTGGGAGGAATACCGAGCTACAATGAGCAGTTCTTC
>.|.|14|TRBV6-5|TRBJ2-2
CATVPGQNTGELFF
TGTGCCACTGTCCCGGGACAAAACACCGGGGAGCTGTTTTTT
>few|.|14|TRBV9|TRBJ2-1
CASSGLVPYNEQFF
TGTGCCAGCAGCGGACTAGTACCTTACAATGAGCAGTTCTTC
>.|.|15|TRBV18|TRBJ1-5
CASSPQDSPSQPQHF
TGTGCCAGCTCACCACAGGACAGCCCCAGTCAGCCCCAGCATTTT
>.|.|14|TRBV7-2|TRBJ1-5
CASSFGRSNQPQHF
TGTGCCAGCAGCTTTGGAAGGAGCAATCAGCCCCAGCATTTT
>.|.|12|TRBV6-5|TRBJ1-6
CATQYANSPLHF
TGTGCCACCCAGTACGCTAATTCACCCCTCCACTTT
>.|.|14|TRBV2|TRBJ1-4
CASRRGGTNEKLFF
TGTGCCAGCAGGAGGGGGGGAACTAATGAAAAACTGTTTTTT
>.|.|13|TRBV9|TRBJ2-7
CASSVAVLTEQYF
TGTGCCAGCAGCGTAGCGGTGCTCACGGAGCAGTACTTC
>.|.|11|TRBV20-1|TRBJ2-1
CSARGGNEQFF
TGCAGTGCTAGAGGAGGGAATGAGCAGTTCTTC
>.|.|13|TRBV5-8|TRBJ1-2
CASSLTTNYGYTF
TGTGCCAGCAGCTTGACCACTAACTATGGCTACACCTTC
>.|TRBD2|15|TRBV24-1|TRBJ2-1
CATSEASGGAPEQFF
TGTGCCACCAGTGAGGCTAGCGGGGGGGCCCCTGAGCAGTTCTTC